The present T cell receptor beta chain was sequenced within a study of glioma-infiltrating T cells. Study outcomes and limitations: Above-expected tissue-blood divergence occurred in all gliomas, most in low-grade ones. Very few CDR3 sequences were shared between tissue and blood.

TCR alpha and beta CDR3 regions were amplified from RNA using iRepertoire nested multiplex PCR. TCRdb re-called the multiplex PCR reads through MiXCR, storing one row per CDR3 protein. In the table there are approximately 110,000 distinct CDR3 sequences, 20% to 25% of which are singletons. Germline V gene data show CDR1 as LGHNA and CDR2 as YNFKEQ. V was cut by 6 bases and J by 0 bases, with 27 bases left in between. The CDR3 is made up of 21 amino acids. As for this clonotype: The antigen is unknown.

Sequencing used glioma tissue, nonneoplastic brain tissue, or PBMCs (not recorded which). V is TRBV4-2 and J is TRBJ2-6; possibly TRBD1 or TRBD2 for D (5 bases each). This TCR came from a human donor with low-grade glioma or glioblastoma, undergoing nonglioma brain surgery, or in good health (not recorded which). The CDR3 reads CASRPGRKRGVIYSGANVLTF. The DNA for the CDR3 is TGTGCCAGCAGACCAGGAAGAAAAAGGGGAGTGATTTACTCTGGGGCCAACGTCCTGACTTTC.